The next 26 T cell receptor beta chains were all read from a single sample in a study of identifying expanded T cells in peripheral blood. Some clones are missing from TCRdb's copy, which holds only in-frame ones; the method was immunoSEQ multiplex PCR. Of around 100,000 clones in the sample, roughly 88% were seen once. The sequenced material came from blood. Receptors originate from a person between 18 and 75 years old in good health.

The chain links TRBV29-1 to TRBJ2-1; the match to TRBD1 covers 7 bases. The germline V gene has CDR1 SQVTM and CDR2 ANQGSEA. The CDR3 spans 14 residues. Trimming took 4 bases from V and 9 from J; bases not matched to a gene: 12. As DNA, the CDR3 is TGCAGCGTTGCCACAGGGGCCTATGACGGTGAGCAGTTCTTC. This gives the protein CSVATGAYDGEQFF.

The chain links TRBV5-1 to TRBJ1-3, with a tentative D call TRBD1 (5 bases). Germline CDR1 SGHRS, CDR2 YFSETQ. This CDR3 is built from 14 residues. Trimming took 3 bases from V and 0 from J, leaving 7 bases between them. This chain's CDR3 is CASSSQASGNTIYF. CDR3 nucleotide sequence: TGCGCCAGCAGCTCACAGGCCTCTGGAAACACCATATATTTT.

This chain links TRBV21-1 with TRBJ1-1; no DNA check was done on the table's D call, TRBD1. TRBV21-1 constitutes a pseudogene. CDR3 length: 18 amino acids. CDR3 coding DNA: TGTGCCAGCAGCAAAGGCGCGGGACAGGAAGGGGGGAACACTGAAGCTTTCTTT. Protein product: CASSKGAGQEGGNTEAFF.

The gene calls are TRBV2 and TRBJ1-2; D not certain. The CDR3 is 13 residues long. CDR1 and CDR2 (germline): SNHLY, FYNNEI. Trimming stripped 6 bases from V and 5 bases from J, with 13 bases between. CDR3 DNA sequence: TGTGCCAGCAGGCACGAAAGGATGTATGGCTACACCTTC. Translated: CASRHERMYGYTF.

This rearrangement joins TRBV10-3 to TRBJ1-2, with D perhaps TRBD1 (6 bases). Germline CDR1 and CDR2: ENHRY and SYGVKD. The V end lost 0 bases, the J end lost 8 bases, and 22 bases lay between the germline ends. The CDR3 sequence is 17 residues long. Here the CDR3 DNA reads TGTGCCATCAGTGAGTCGCTTCTGCAGGGGCACATGAGGGGCTACACCTTC. It is translated as CAISESLLQGHMRGYTF.

The rearrangement links TRBV10-1 to TRBJ1-1; D is unclear. Germline V gene data show CDR1 as WNHNN and CDR2 as SYGVQD (reference sequence). The CDR3 has 13 amino acids. V dropped 5 bases and J dropped 0 bases, with 7 bases sitting between them. The CDR3 DNA reads as TGCGCCAGCAGTCGAGACGTGAACACTGAAGCTTTCTTT. Its protein is CASSRDVNTEAFF.

This chain joins TRBV7-2 and TRBJ2-3, with TRBD1 matching over 7 bases. J was trimmed by 4 bases and V by 3 bases; bases with no gene match: 10. The germline V gene encodes CDR1 SGHTA and CDR2 FQGNSA. The CDR3 loop spans 16 amino acids. CDR3 amino acids: CASSLRIGQGADTQYF. The CDR3 DNA reads TGTGCCAGCAGCTTGAGGATAGGGCAGGGGGCAGATACGCAGTATTTT.

V and J are TRBV7-2 and TRBJ1-1; TRBD1 agrees at 10 bases. This CDR3 has 14 amino acids. With 5 bases clipped from V and 7 bases from J, the junction kept 7 bases outside the gene matches. The germline V gene encodes CDR1 SGHTA and CDR2 FQGNSA. CDR3 amino acids: CASSPRGTGDEAFF. The CDR3 nucleotides are TGTGCCAGCAGCCCCAGGGGGACAGGGGATGAAGCTTTCTTT.

Comments on this clone: The sample has other DNA sequences that encode this CDR3 too. The V gene is TRBV18, the J gene TRBJ1-5; 7 bases fit TRBD1. The J segment lost 0 bases and the V segment lost 6 bases, leaving 5 bases of the junction unmatched. The length of the CDR3 is 15 residues. The germline CDR1 and CDR2 sequences are KGHSH and LQKENI. CDR3 DNA sequence: TGTGCCAGCTCGCTAGGACAGGATAGCAATCAGCCCCAGCATTTT. Protein sequence: CASSLGQDSNQPQHF.

The genes are TRBV7-2 and TRBJ2-7; 7 nucleotides agree with TRBD2. The CDR3 runs 15 residues. Germline assignment: CDR1 SGHTA and CDR2 FQGNSA. The J segment lost 0 bases and the V segment lost 5 bases, leaving 7 bases of the junction unmatched. CDR3 loop: CASSPGLGDSYEQYF. The DNA of the CDR3 is TGTGCCAGCAGCCCAGGACTAGGTGACTCCTACGAGCAGTACTTC.

This clone was seen more than once but under ten times. The chain couples TRBV9 to TRBJ2-4, with D maybe TRBD2 (5 bases). There are 15 residues in the CDR3. The germline CDR1 and CDR2 sequences are SGDLS and YYNGEE. V lost 0 bases, J lost 1 base, and 8 bases lay in between. The CDR3, as DNA: TGTGCCAGCAGCGTAGCGGGGTCGGCCAAAAACATTCAGTACTTC. Encoded protein: CASSVAGSAKNIQYF.

The chain recombines TRBV7-3 with TRBJ2-1, with 8 bases identical to TRBD2. Germline assignment: CDR1 SGHTA and CDR2 FQGTGA. J gave up 6 bases and V 5 bases, and 12 bases lay outside the gene matches. CDR3 length equals 16 residues. The CDR3 nucleotides are TGTGCCAGCAGCGATAAGGGCGGGGGGACCCCCAATGAGCAGTTCTTC. This gives the protein CASSDKGGGTPNEQFF.

V and J are TRBV19 and TRBJ2-2; 10 bases align to TRBD1. The V gene end was trimmed by 4 bases and the J gene end by 5 bases; junction bases not matched to a gene: 7. The germline CDR1 and CDR2 sequences are LNHDA and SQIVND (reference sequence). The CDR3 consists of 16 residues. The CDR3 DNA follows: TGTGCCAGTAGTACGTCGACAGGGGGCACGACCGGGGAGCTGTTTTTT. Translated, it gives CASSTSTGGTTGELFF.

This chain links TRBV30 with TRBJ2-3; 7 bases are a match to TRBD2. CDR1 is GTSNPN and CDR2 is SVGIG in the germline V gene (reference sequence). This CDR3 spans 13 amino acids. J gave up 3 bases and V 2 bases, and 2 bases lay outside the gene matches. The CDR3 DNA reads as TGTGCCTGGAGTCGGGGGGTAACAGATACGCAGTATTTT. This encodes CAWSRGVTDTQYF.

The chain has TRBV6-4 and TRBJ1-1; 8 bases align to TRBD1. Losses at the gene ends were 4 bases for V and 9 bases for J; bases not matched to a gene: 7. There are 13 residues in the CDR3. CDR1 is MRHNA and CDR2 is SNTAGT in the germline V gene. CDR3 sequence (DNA): TGTGCCAGCAGTGTAGACAGGGGAGGGAAAGCTTTCTTT. Residues: CASSVDRGGKAFF.

This chain connects TRBV9 to TRBJ2-7; 9 bases are shared with TRBD2. The junction had 4 bases not matched to a gene; V was cut back by 0 bases and J by 0 bases. This CDR3 has 16 residues. Germline V gives CDR1 SGDLS, CDR2 YYNGEE. CDR3 bases: TGTGCCAGCAGCGTAGGAGGGACTAGCAGCTCCTACGAGCAGTACTTC. Protein sequence: CASSVGGTSSSYEQYF.

The DNA of the CDR3 is TGCAGTGCCCACCAGGGGGCTGGCTACACCTTC. It translates to CSAHQGAGYTF. The chain is built from TRBV20-1 and TRBJ1-2; 8 bases line up with TRBD1. The CDR3 spans 11 residues. CDR1 and CDR2 from the germline V gene are DFQATT and SNEGSKA (reference sequence). Trimming took 6 bases from V and 7 from J; bases not matched to a gene: 4.

The chain is built from TRBV7-8 and TRBJ1-1; D possibly corresponds to TRBD1 (5 bases). The CDR3 is 14 residues long. Trimming cost V 4 bases and J 1 base, with 10 bases left between them. CDR1 SGHVS and CDR2 FQNEAQ come from the germline V gene. The CDR3 DNA is TGTGCCAGCAGCTCAAACACAGGGAACACTGAAGCTTTCTTT. As protein: CASSSNTGNTEAFF.

The table lists this clone with a count of one. J is TRBJ2-7 and V is TRBV5-6, with D perhaps matching TRBD1 (5 bases). This CDR3 region has 17 residues. V was clipped by 5 bases and J by 3 bases, with 24 bases between them. The V gene's germline CDR1 is SGHDT and CDR2 YYEEEE. The CDR3 reads CASSSRKDIFSIYEQYF. DNA of the CDR3: TGTGCCAGCAGTTCCCGGAAGGACATCTTTAGTATCTACGAGCAGTACTTC.

CDR3 DNA: TGTGCCAGCGGTTCGACAGGGGACGGTTCCTACGAGCAGTACTTC. This translates into CASGSTGDGSYEQYF. The chain carries TRBV2 and TRBJ2-7, with 8 positions matching TRBD1. Germline V CDR1 and CDR2: SNHLY, FYNNEI. The V and J ends lost 8 bases and 1 base, in that order; junction bases with no gene match: 10. This CDR3 region has 15 residues.

The J gene is TRBJ1-1, the V gene TRBV9; the D is unclear. There are 14 residues in the CDR3. V was cut by 0 bases and J by 3 bases, with 9 bases left in between. CDR1 and CDR2 from the germline V gene are SGDLS and YYNGEE. The CDR3 is CASSVGELYTEAFF. The DNA of the CDR3 is TGTGCCAGCAGCGTAGGGGAACTTTACACTGAAGCTTTCTTT.

The DNA for the CDR3 is TGTGCCAGCAGCTTAGAGGGAACGGCCTACTATGGCTACACCTTC. Translating it yields CASSLEGTAYYGYTF. This chain connects TRBV7-6 to TRBJ1-2; D remains ambiguous. This CDR3 is 15 amino acids long. Trimming took 1 base from V and 3 from J, leaving 12 bases between them. CDR1 is SGHVS and CDR2 is FNYEAQ in the germline V gene.

The rearrangement links TRBV5-1 to TRBJ1-4; possibly TRBD1 for D (5 bases). Germline V gene sequence: CDR1 SGHRS, CDR2 YFSETQ. The CDR3 length is 15 residues. The ends were cut back, 0 bases at V and 8 bases at J, with 14 bases in the middle. The CDR3 coding sequence is TGCGCCAGCAGCTTGGGGAGGCCGCCAGGGGAAAAACTGTTTTTT. This gives the protein CASSLGRPPGEKLFF.

The rearrangement links TRBV5-4 to TRBJ2-3; D might be TRBD2 (5 bases). V gave up 2 bases and J gave up 2 bases, with 9 bases separating them. This CDR3 spans 14 amino acids. Germline assignment: CDR1 SGHNT and CDR2 YYREEE (reference sequence). DNA of the CDR3: TGTGCCAGCAGCTTCGGACTCTCCACAGATACGCAGTATTTT. It specifies CASSFGLSTDTQYF.

This chain links TRBV5-1 with TRBJ2-1; 9 nucleotides line up with TRBD2. CDR1 is SGHRS, CDR2 YFSETQ, per germline. The V and J ends lost 4 bases and 4 bases, in that order; junction bases with no gene match: 6. This CDR3 is built from 15 residues. In nucleotides, the CDR3 is TGCGCCAGCAGCACCCCTAGCGGGGATTACAATGAGCAGTTCTTC. Translating gives CASSTPSGDYNEQFF.

The DNA for the CDR3 is TGTGCCAGCAGCGGGACGGGGCGTCTGGAGACCCAGTACTTC. Amino acids: CASSGTGRLETQYF. This sequence joins TRBV6-1 and TRBJ2-5; D might be TRBD1 or TRBD2, each matching 5 bases. Germline values: CDR1 MNHNS, CDR2 SASEGT. This CDR3 has 14 amino acids. Trimming cost V 6 bases and J 5 bases, with 16 bases left between them.